The 6 T cell receptor beta chains below come from one sample, sequenced in a study of CD8 T cells in Susac syndrome. The RNA, roughly 0.5 to 1 ug, was put through reverse transcription using random hexamers. TCRdb passed the immunoSEQ multiplex PCR reads through MiXCR, listing each CDR3 protein once. This table has some 300,000 distinct CDR3 sequences, around 91% appearing once. Specimen: CD8+ T cells from PBMCs. All receptors derive from a human donor with multiple sclerosis.

For the CDR3, the DNA is TGCAGTGCTAGAGCTGGAGGGGGTGGAGAGACCCAGTACTTC. This encodes CSARAGGGGETQYF. The chain couples TRBV20-1 to TRBJ2-5; perhaps D is TRBD1 or TRBD2 (6 bases each). V was trimmed by 1 base and J by 4 bases, leaving 13 bases between them. Germline CDR1 reads DFQATT; CDR2 reads SNEGSKA (reference sequence). The CDR3 length is 14 residues.

The chain combines TRBV7-2 with TRBJ2-7; 7 nucleotides line up with TRBD2. CDR1 is SGHTA and CDR2 is FQGNSA in the germline V gene. After removal of 1 base from V and 2 bases from J, the junction contained 11 bases not matched to a gene. There are 17 residues in the CDR3. The CDR3 nucleotides are TGTGCCAGCAGCTTAGTGGGGCTGGCGGGGGACCCCTACGAGCAGTACTTC. This encodes CASSLVGLAGDPYEQYF.

The chain combines TRBV19 with TRBJ2-7, with D possibly matching TRBD1 (5 bases). The CDR3 spans 13 residues. Germline CDR1 LNHDA, CDR2 SQIVND (reference sequence). Trimming took 1 base from V and 4 from J, leaving 8 bases between them. CDR3 in DNA: TGTGCCAGTAGTATAGCAGACAGTTACGAGCAGTACTTC. Its translation: CASSIADSYEQYF.

The chain carries TRBV20-1 and TRBJ2-2, with D unclear. CDR3 length: 14 residues. CDR1 is DFQATT and CDR2 is SNEGSKA in the germline V gene (reference sequence). Trimming removed 3 bases from V and 0 bases from J, with 8 bases in between. CDR3 protein: CSASGYSNTGELFF. The CDR3 DNA reads as TGCAGTGCTAGTGGCTATTCGAACACCGGGGAGCTGTTTTTT.

V and J are TRBV5-6 and TRBJ2-7; TRBD1 might be the D (5 bases). The germline gives CDR1 SGHDT, CDR2 YYEEEE. V was shortened by 0 bases and J by 2 bases, with 12 bases between the two germline ends. The CDR3 is made up of 15 amino acids. The CDR3 coding sequence is TGTGCCAGCAGCTTGGTGGCAGGGCCCCCCTACGAGCAGTACTTC. It specifies CASSLVAGPPYEQYF.

This rearrangement joins TRBV2 to TRBJ2-7; 8 nucleotides align to TRBD1. Looked up from germline, CDR1 is SNHLY and CDR2 is FYNNEI. CDR3 length: 13 residues. Losses at the gene ends were 7 bases for V and 3 bases for J; bases not matched to a gene: 5. The chain's CDR3 is CASKFRGLYEQYF. The CDR3 bases are TGTGCCAGCAAGTTCAGGGGGCTCTACGAGCAGTACTTC.